These 14 T cell receptor beta chains share one sample of origin, sequenced in a study of T cells in women clearing cervical HPV infection. Sequenced by immunoSEQ multiplex PCR; TCRdb stores in-frame clones only, minus some. This repertoire includes 36,000 or so clones. The sequencing sample was made of blood buffy coat. The receptors shown here come from a woman aged 18 to 75 with a cervical HPV16 infection that either progressed to CIN3+ or cleared (not recorded which).

On this clone itself: The missing CDR3 end, 3 residues past where the read stops, is filled in from the germline J gene. This chain connects TRBV2 to TRBJ1-4, with TRBD1 matching 9 bases. This CDR3 region has 13 residues. Germline values: CDR1 SNHLY, CDR2 FYNNEI. The CDR3 DNA, read in part, is TGTGCCACCGGGGGGACAGGGTTGCGGAAA. Its protein product is CATGGTGLRK. The whole CDR3 reads CATGGTGLRKLFF. The full variable domain, in which reference TRBV2 and TRBJ1-4 provide the parts outside the CDR3, is EPEVTQTPSHQVTQMGQEVILRCVPISNHLYFYWYRQILGQKVEFLVSFYNNEISEKSEIFDDQFSVERPDGSNFTLKIRSTKLEDSAMYFCATGGTGLRKLFFGSGTQLSVL.

On this clone: The read terminates 3 residues ahead of where the CDR3 ends, so the germline J gene completes it. This chain joins TRBV7-9 and TRBJ2-3; possibly TRBD1 for D (5 bases). This CDR3 has 12 amino acids. CDR1 is SEHNR and CDR2 is FQNEAQ in the germline V gene (reference sequence). This chain's CDR3 is CASSFDREAQYF. The sequenced part of the CDR3 DNA is TGTGCCAGCAGCTTTGACAGAGAGGCG.

Remarks on this clone: With the read ending 3 residues before the CDR3 end, the germline J gene is used to fill in that end. V usage is TRBV7-3 and J usage is TRBJ2-3, with a possible D match to TRBD1 (6 bases). The V end lost 5 bases, the J end lost 2 bases, and 17 bases lay between the germline ends. The CDR3 is made up of 16 amino acids. Germline loops: CDR1 SGHTA, CDR2 FQGTGA. The sequenced CDR3 bases are TGTGCCAGCAGCCCATACTCCGGACAGCCCACAGATACG. This codes for CASSPYSGQPTDT. The entire CDR3 protein reads CASSPYSGQPTDTQYF.

As for this clone: The missing CDR3 end, 3 residues past where the read stops, is filled in from the germline J gene. The V and J genes are TRBV7-2 and TRBJ1-1; 7 bases are a match to TRBD1. J lost 1 base, V lost 5 bases, and 7 bases had no gene match. CDR3 length equals 15 residues. Germline CDR1 SGHTA, CDR2 FQGNSA. The CDR3: CASSQEGARNTEAFF. The covered CDR3 bases are TGTGCCAGCAGCCAGGAGGGGGCGCGGAACACTGAA. Using reference TRBV7-2 and TRBJ1-1 for the parts outside the CDR3, the full variable domain is GAGVSQSPSNKVTEKGKDVELRCDPISGHTALYWYRQSLGQGLEFLIYFQGNSAPDKSGLPSDRFSAERTGGSVSTLTIQRTQQEDSAVYLCASSQEGARNTEAFFGQGTRLTVV.

Note on this clone: The sequence runs out 3 residues before the end of the CDR3; the remainder is reconstructed from the germline J gene. The chain has TRBV20-1 and TRBJ2-1; a possible D gene is TRBD2 (6 bases). Germline values: CDR1 DFQATT, CDR2 SNEGSKA (reference sequence). Trimming cost V 6 bases and J 7 bases, with 16 bases left between them. The CDR3 runs 13 residues. The CDR3 bases that were read are TGCAGTGCAACAGAGCGGGTAAAGAATGAG. It is translated as CSATERVKNE. The full CDR3 is CSATERVKNEQFF.

Remarks on this clone: The CDR3 extends 3 residues past the end of the read, so its final part is completed from the germline J gene. The chain joins TRBV30 to TRBJ1-3; tentative D call: TRBD1 (5 bases). Germline lookup yields CDR1 GTSNPN and CDR2 SVGIG (reference sequence). Trimming took 2 bases from V and 1 from J, leaving 12 bases between them. CDR3 length equals 15 residues. CDR3 in amino acids: CAWSRGRTSGNTIYF. The CDR3 DNA, read in part, is TGTGCCTGGAGTAGGGGCAGGACGTCTGGAAACACC.

Details on this clone: The CDR3 extends 3 residues past the end of the read, so its final part is completed from the germline J gene. The gene calls are TRBV4-1 and TRBJ2-5, with D perhaps TRBD1 (6 bases). The CDR3 runs 15 residues. Germline V gene lookup returns CDR1 MGHRA and CDR2 YSYEKL. Trimming removed 0 bases from V and 5 bases from J, with 13 bases in between. Incomplete CDR3 DNA: TGCGCCAGCAGCCAAGACGTGGGGGCATGGGAGACC. This gives the protein CASSQDVGAWET. The full CDR3 is CASSQDVGAWETQYF.

Points on this clone: The read terminates 3 residues before the CDR3 end, so the remaining end is supplied by the germline J gene. V and J are TRBV5-6 and TRBJ2-1, with a tentative D call TRBD1 (6 bases). The CDR3 contains 15 residues. CDR1 is SGHDT, CDR2 YYEEEE, per germline. The V gene lost 4 bases and the J gene lost 0 bases, with 11 bases spanning the gap. The sequenced part of the CDR3 DNA is TGTGCCAGCAGCACCACAGGGAGCTCCTACAATGAG. Its translation: CASSTTGSSYNE. The CDR3 as a whole reads CASSTTGSSYNEQFF.

CDR3 DNA, as far as it was read: TGTGCCAGCAGCCAAGGGGAGCAGGGTGGGACAGATACG. The encoded protein is CASSQGEQGGTDT. The complete CDR3 reads CASSQGEQGGTDTQYF. The gene calls are TRBV4-2 and TRBJ2-3; D might be TRBD1 or TRBD2, each matching 5 bases. The CDR3 extends 3 residues past the end of the read, so its final part is completed from the germline J gene. Trimming cost V 1 base and J 3 bases, with 14 bases left between them. The CDR3 contains 16 residues. The germline V gene has CDR1 LGHNA and CDR2 YNFKEQ.

Concerning this clone: The read finishes 3 residues shy of the CDR3 end, and the germline J gene is used to complete it. The chain uses TRBV13 and TRBJ1-1; D gene ambiguous. Germline V lookup: CDR1 PRHDT, CDR2 FYEKMQ (reference sequence). The CDR3 has 16 residues. V lost 0 bases, J lost 5 bases, and 16 bases lay in between. The CDR3 DNA, read in part, is TGTGCCAGCAGCTTAGGCCTCTTCGAGGTAAAGACTGAA. Its protein is CASSLGLFEVKTE. The CDR3 as a whole reads CASSLGLFEVKTEAFF.

Remarks on this clone: The read finishes 3 residues shy of the CDR3 end, and the germline J gene is used to complete it. The rearrangement links TRBV19 to TRBJ2-2; 7 nucleotides line up with TRBD2. This CDR3 contains 14 residues. CDR1 is LNHDA, CDR2 SQIVND, per germline (reference sequence). V dropped 3 bases and J dropped 7; count of bases not matched to a gene: 5. The part of the CDR3 DNA that was read is TGTGCCAGTAGTATTATGCGGGGGATCGGGGAG. Residues: CASSIMRGIGE. The whole CDR3 protein is CASSIMRGIGELFF.

Worth noting for this clone: The read stops 3 residues short of the end of the CDR3; the missing end is completed from the germline J gene. This chain joins TRBV7-2 and TRBJ1-5, with TRBD1 matching 8 bases. Germline V gene data show CDR1 as SGHTA and CDR2 as FQGNSA. With V trimmed by 5 bases and J by 3 bases, 6 bases remained unmatched. The CDR3 runs 15 residues. The DNA read from the CDR3 is TGTGCCAGCAGCCCATGGACAGGGCCCAATCAGCCC. This sequence encodes CASSPWTGPNQP. The whole CDR3 reads CASSPWTGPNQPQHF.

About this clone itself: Coverage ceases 3 residues before the CDR3 finishes, and the germline J gene fills in the end. The chain recombines TRBV5-8 with TRBJ1-1; no clear D gene. This CDR3 contains 15 residues. Trimming took 4 bases from V and 0 from J, leaving 13 bases between them. Germline-derived CDR1 and CDR2 are SGHTS and YDEGEE. The chain's CDR3 is CASSRVNRMNTEAFF. CDR3 bases read: TGTGCCAGCAGCCGAGTTAACAGAATGAACACTGAA.

Regarding this clone: Read sequence stops 3 residues before the CDR3 end, and the germline J gene provides the missing end. The chain carries TRBV29-1 and TRBJ2-2; the D is unclear. The length of the CDR3 is 14 residues. Germline V gene data show CDR1 as SQVTM and CDR2 as ANQGSEA. V lost 1 base to trimming and J lost 4 bases, with 10 bases between them. CDR3 loop: CSVEGTPGTGELFF. CDR3 DNA (partial): TGCAGCGTTGAAGGCACCCCCGGCACCGGGGAG.